This is a list of T cell receptor beta chains from one sample in a study of T cell therapy after organ transplantation. Their cognate antigens are unknown. Here immunoSEQ multiplex PCR was the method, and the copy in TCRdb shows in-frame clones only, minus some. The data contain approximately 3,300 clones, about 86% of them singletons. This specimen was CD8+ T cells from blood, taken after autologous CMV-specific T cell therapy. These receptors came from a human patient who had received a solid organ transplant and had CMV disease. The graft donor may have contributed some T cells. The CDR3 runs from the conserved cysteine through the conserved F or W. A D gene is named only where the DNA matches it firmly. Size is omitted from some rows. Given values are once, few, many or a class for expanded clones.

j_call: TRBJ2-7
clone_size: -
d_call: TRBD1
v_call: TRBV4-1
cdr3_aa: CASSQAFTGQGRYEQYF
cdr3_nt: TGCGCCAGCAGCCAAGCATTCACCGGACAGGGAAGGTACGAGCAGTACTTC

j_call: TRBJ1-4
clone_size: -
d_call: -
v_call: TRBV4-3
cdr3_aa: CASSRLYDTPNEKLFF
cdr3_nt: TGCGCCAGCAGCCGATTATACGACACGCCTAATGAAAAACTGTTTTTT

j_call: TRBJ2-3
clone_size: -
d_call: -
v_call: TRBV9
cdr3_aa: CASSVSGAQGTDTQYF
cdr3_nt: TGTGCCAGCAGCGTGAGTGGGGCGCAGGGCACAGATACGCAGTATTTT

j_call: TRBJ1-2
clone_size: few
d_call: -
v_call: TRBV10-3
cdr3_aa: CAISGEGANYGYTF
cdr3_nt: TGTGCCATCAGTGGGGAGGGAGCTAACTATGGCTACACCTTC

j_call: TRBJ2-7
clone_size: -
d_call: -
v_call: TRBV5-8
cdr3_aa: CASSLASYEQYF
cdr3_nt: TGTGCCAGCAGCTTGGCCTCCTACGAGCAGTACTTC

j_call: TRBJ1-6
clone_size: -
d_call: -
v_call: TRBV27
cdr3_aa: CASKRGWLNSPLHF
cdr3_nt: TGTGCCAGCAAGAGGGGATGGCTAAATTCACCCCTCCACTTT

j_call: TRBJ2-5
clone_size: -
d_call: -
v_call: TRBV6-5
cdr3_aa: CAISDNPLETQYF
cdr3_nt: TGTGCCATCAGTGATAACCCTTTGGAGACCCAGTACTTC

j_call: TRBJ2-1
clone_size: -
d_call: TRBD2
v_call: TRBV9
cdr3_aa: CASSVEETSGPGTEQFF
cdr3_nt: TGTGCCAGCAGCGTAGAAGAAACTAGCGGGCCGGGGACTGAGCAGTTCTTC

j_call: TRBJ2-4
clone_size: -
d_call: TRBD1
v_call: TRBV4-1
cdr3_aa: CASSQDRVGENIQYF
cdr3_nt: TGCGCCAGCAGCCAGGACAGGGTAGGGGAAAACATTCAGTACTTC

j_call: TRBJ2-3
clone_size: -
d_call: -
v_call: TRBV5-1
cdr3_aa: CASQGDTQYF
cdr3_nt: TGCGCCAGCCAAGGAGATACGCAGTATTTT

j_call: TRBJ2-7
clone_size: -
d_call: TRBD1
v_call: TRBV7-9
cdr3_aa: CASSEPRQGTPEQYF
cdr3_nt: TGTGCCAGCAGCGAGCCAAGACAGGGGACCCCTGAGCAGTACTTC

j_call: TRBJ1-4
clone_size: -
d_call: -
v_call: TRBV30
cdr3_aa: CAWSTPPSEKLFF
cdr3_nt: TGTGCCTGGAGTACACCCCCATCAGAAAAACTGTTTTTT

j_call: TRBJ2-5
clone_size: -
d_call: TRBD2
v_call: TRBV9
cdr3_aa: CASSFSGGARETQYF
cdr3_nt: TGTGCCAGCAGCTTCAGCGGGGGGGCCCGGGAGACCCAGTACTTC

j_call: TRBJ1-5
clone_size: -
d_call: -
v_call: TRBV7-3
cdr3_aa: CASSFFDQPQHF
cdr3_nt: TGTGCCAGCAGCTTTTTCGATCAGCCCCAGCATTTT

j_call: TRBJ2-1
clone_size: -
d_call: -
v_call: TRBV14
cdr3_aa: CASSQDWTSEQFF
cdr3_nt: TGTGCCAGCAGCCAAGACTGGACGAGTGAGCAGTTCTTC

j_call: TRBJ2-5
clone_size: once
d_call: TRBD1
v_call: TRBV28
cdr3_aa: CASSLPLQGIQETQYF
cdr3_nt: TGTGCCAGCAGTTTACCCCTACAGGGGATCCAAGAGACCCAGTACTTC

j_call: TRBJ2-1
clone_size: -
d_call: -
v_call: TRBV15
cdr3_aa: CATSGYDTPLYNEQFF
cdr3_nt: TGTGCCACCAGCGGATATGACACCCCGCTCTACAATGAGCAGTTCTTC

j_call: TRBJ1-1
clone_size: -
d_call: TRBD1
v_call: TRBV14
cdr3_aa: CASRSQQGDTEAFF
cdr3_nt: TGTGCCAGCAGAAGTCAACAGGGGGACACTGAAGCTTTCTTT

j_call: TRBJ2-5
clone_size: -
d_call: TRBD2
v_call: TRBV11-1
cdr3_aa: CASSLRFLGPSGLKETQYF
cdr3_nt: TGTGCCAGCAGCTTGAGGTTCCTGGGGCCTAGCGGACTAAAAGAGACCCAGTACTTC

j_call: TRBJ2-1
clone_size: -
d_call: -
v_call: TRBV5-6
cdr3_aa: CASSLAHEQFF
cdr3_nt: TGTGCCAGCAGCTTGGCTCATGAGCAGTTCTTC

j_call: TRBJ1-3
clone_size: -
d_call: -
v_call: TRBV5-1
cdr3_aa: CASSLVYGGTPDSGNTIYF
cdr3_nt: TGCGCCAGCAGCTTGGTGTATGGGGGGACACCCGACTCTGGAAACACCATATATTTT

j_call: TRBJ2-3
clone_size: -
d_call: -
v_call: TRBV12-1
cdr3_aa: CASSFLAGDPDTQYF
cdr3_nt: TGTGCCAGCAGCTTTCTAGCGGGAGACCCAGATACGCAGTATTTT

j_call: TRBJ2-7
clone_size: -
d_call: -
v_call: TRBV14
cdr3_aa: CASSRVFYEQYF
cdr3_nt: TGTGCCAGCTCAAGGGTGTTCTACGAGCAGTACTTC

j_call: TRBJ2-2
clone_size: -
d_call: -
v_call: TRBV4-1
cdr3_aa: CASSQDTGELFF
cdr3_nt: TGCGCCAGCAGCCAGGATACCGGGGAGCTGTTTTTT

j_call: TRBJ1-3
clone_size: -
d_call: -
v_call: TRBV7-2
cdr3_aa: CASSSQGYYVDTIYF
cdr3_nt: TGTGCCAGCAGCTCCCAGGGTTACTACGTGGACACCATATATTTT

j_call: TRBJ2-7
clone_size: -
d_call: -
v_call: TRBV9
cdr3_aa: CASSGTEWSWEQYF
cdr3_nt: TGTGCCAGCAGCGGGACCGAATGGTCGTGGGAGCAGTACTTC

j_call: TRBJ2-2
clone_size: -
d_call: -
v_call: TRBV7-9
cdr3_aa: CASIENRATGELFF
cdr3_nt: TGTGCCAGCATCGAAAACAGGGCTACCGGGGAGCTGTTTTTT

j_call: TRBJ2-2
clone_size: -
d_call: -
v_call: TRBV4-3
cdr3_aa: CASSSRTGSNTGELFF
cdr3_nt: TGCGCCAGCAGCTCGCGGACGGGATCGAACACCGGGGAGCTGTTTTTT

j_call: TRBJ2-1
clone_size: once
d_call: -
v_call: TRBV9
cdr3_aa: CASSVGARVTDSNEQFF
cdr3_nt: TGTGCCAGCAGCGTAGGAGCTAGGGTGACAGATTCCAATGAGCAGTTCTTC

j_call: TRBJ1-1
clone_size: -
d_call: -
v_call: TRBV5-6
cdr3_aa: CASSSSGYNTEAFF
cdr3_nt: TGTGCCAGCAGTTCTTCAGGGTACAACACTGAAGCTTTCTTT

j_call: TRBJ2-1
clone_size: -
d_call: -
v_call: TRBV5-1
cdr3_aa: CASSTAGNEQFF
cdr3_nt: TGCGCCAGCAGCACCGCGGGGAATGAGCAGTTCTTC